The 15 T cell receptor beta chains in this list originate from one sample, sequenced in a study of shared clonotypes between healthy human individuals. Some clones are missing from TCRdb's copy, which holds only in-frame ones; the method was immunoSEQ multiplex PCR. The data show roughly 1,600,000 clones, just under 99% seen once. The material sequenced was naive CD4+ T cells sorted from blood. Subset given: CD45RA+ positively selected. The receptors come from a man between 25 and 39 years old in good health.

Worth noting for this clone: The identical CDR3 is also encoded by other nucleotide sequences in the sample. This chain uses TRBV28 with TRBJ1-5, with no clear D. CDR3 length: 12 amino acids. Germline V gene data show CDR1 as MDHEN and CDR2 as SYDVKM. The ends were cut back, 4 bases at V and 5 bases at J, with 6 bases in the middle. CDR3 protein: CASSSSHQPQHF. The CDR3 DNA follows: TGTGCCAGCAGTTCCTCCCATCAGCCCCAGCATTTT.

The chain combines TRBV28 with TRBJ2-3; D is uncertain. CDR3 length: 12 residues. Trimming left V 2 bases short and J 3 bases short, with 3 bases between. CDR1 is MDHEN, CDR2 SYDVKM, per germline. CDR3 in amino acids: CASSLQTDTQYF. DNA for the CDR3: TGTGCCAGCAGTTTACAGACAGATACGCAGTATTTT.

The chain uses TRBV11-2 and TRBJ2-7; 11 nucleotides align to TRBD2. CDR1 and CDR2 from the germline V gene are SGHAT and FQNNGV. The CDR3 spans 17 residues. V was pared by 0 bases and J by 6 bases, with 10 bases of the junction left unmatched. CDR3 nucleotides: TGTGCCAGCAGCTTAGATCTGATGGTTCTAGCGGGAGGCGAGCAGTACTTC. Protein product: CASSLDLMVLAGGEQYF.

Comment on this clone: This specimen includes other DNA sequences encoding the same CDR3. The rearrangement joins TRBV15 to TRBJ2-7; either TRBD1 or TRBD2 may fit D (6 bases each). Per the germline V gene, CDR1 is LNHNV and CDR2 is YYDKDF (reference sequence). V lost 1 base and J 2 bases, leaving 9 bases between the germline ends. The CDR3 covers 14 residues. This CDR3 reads CATSRVGGPYEQYF. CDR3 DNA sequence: TGTGCCACCAGCAGAGTTGGGGGGCCCTACGAGCAGTACTTC.

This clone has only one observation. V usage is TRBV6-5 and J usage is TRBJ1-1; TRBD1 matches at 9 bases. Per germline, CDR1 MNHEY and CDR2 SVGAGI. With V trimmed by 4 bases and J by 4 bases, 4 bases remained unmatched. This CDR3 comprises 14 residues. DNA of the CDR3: TGTGCCAGCAGTTGGGGACAGGGTGGCACTGAAGCTTTCTTT. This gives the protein CASSWGQGGTEAFF.

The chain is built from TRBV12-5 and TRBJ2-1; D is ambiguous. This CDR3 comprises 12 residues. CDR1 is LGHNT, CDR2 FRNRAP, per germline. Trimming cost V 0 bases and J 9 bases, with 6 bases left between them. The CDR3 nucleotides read TGTGCTAGTGGTTTGGTAACTGGTGAGCAGTTCTTC. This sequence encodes CASGLVTGEQFF.

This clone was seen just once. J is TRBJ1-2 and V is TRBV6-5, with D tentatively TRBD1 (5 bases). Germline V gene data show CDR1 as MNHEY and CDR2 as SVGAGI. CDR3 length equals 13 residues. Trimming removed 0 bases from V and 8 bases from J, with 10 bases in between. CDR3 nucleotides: TGTGCCAGCAGTTACTCGACGGGGGTCGGCTACACCTTC. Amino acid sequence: CASSYSTGVGYTF.

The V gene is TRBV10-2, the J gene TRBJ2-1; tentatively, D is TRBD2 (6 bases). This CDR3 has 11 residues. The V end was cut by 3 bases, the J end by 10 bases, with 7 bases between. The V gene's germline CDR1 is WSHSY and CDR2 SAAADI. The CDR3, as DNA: TGCGCCAGCAGTGATGCGGGAGAGCAGTTCTTC. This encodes CASSDAGEQFF.

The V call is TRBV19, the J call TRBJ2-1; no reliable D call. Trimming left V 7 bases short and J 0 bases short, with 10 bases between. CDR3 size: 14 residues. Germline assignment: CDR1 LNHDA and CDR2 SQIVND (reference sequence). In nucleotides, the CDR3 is TGTGCCAGTAAAGGGCGAAGCTCCTACAATGAGCAGTTCTTC. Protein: CASKGRSSYNEQFF.

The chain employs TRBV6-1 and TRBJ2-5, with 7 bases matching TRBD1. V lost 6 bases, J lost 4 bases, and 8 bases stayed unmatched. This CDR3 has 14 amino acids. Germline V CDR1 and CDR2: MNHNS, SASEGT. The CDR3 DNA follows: TGTGCCAGCAGCCACCGACAGGGTAGAGAGACCCAGTACTTC. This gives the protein CASSHRQGRETQYF.

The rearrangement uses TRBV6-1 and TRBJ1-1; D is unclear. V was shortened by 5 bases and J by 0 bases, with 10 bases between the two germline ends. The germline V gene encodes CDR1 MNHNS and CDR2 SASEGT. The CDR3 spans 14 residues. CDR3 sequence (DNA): TGTGCCAGCAGTCATACAGACCTGAACACTGAAGCTTTCTTT. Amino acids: CASSHTDLNTEAFF.

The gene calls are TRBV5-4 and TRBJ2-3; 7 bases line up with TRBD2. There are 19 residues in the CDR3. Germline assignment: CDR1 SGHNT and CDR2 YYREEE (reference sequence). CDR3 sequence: CAVAGRPSLRGGRTDTQYF. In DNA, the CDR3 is TGTGCTGTTGCCGGGAGGCCTAGTTTGAGAGGTGGTAGGACAGATACGCAGTATTTT.

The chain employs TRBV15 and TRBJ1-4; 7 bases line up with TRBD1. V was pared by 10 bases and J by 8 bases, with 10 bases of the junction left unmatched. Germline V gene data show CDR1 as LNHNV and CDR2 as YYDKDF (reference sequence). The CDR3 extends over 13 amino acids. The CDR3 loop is CAINQGVGEKLFF. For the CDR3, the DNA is TGTGCCATCAACCAGGGGGTAGGGGAAAAACTGTTTTTT.

In DNA form, the CDR3 reads TGTGCCAGCAGTTTAGTACCCCTGAACACTGAAGCTTTCTTT. Residues: CASSLVPLNTEAFF. The rearrangement joins TRBV27 to TRBJ1-1; D call uncertain. Germline CDR1 MNHEY, CDR2 SMNVEV (reference sequence). V lost 2 bases and J 0 bases, leaving 7 bases between the germline ends. The CDR3 length is 14 residues.

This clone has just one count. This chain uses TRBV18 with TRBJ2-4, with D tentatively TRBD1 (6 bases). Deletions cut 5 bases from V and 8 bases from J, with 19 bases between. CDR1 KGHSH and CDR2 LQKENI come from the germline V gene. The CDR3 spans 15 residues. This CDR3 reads CASSSPRAPGDIQYF. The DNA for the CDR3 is TGTGCCAGCTCATCCCCCCGGGCCCCAGGGGACATTCAGTACTTC.